The 28 T cell receptor beta chains below all came from one sample that was sequenced in a study of response to subunit inactivated influenza vaccine. TCRdb itself ran the RT-PCR reads through MiXCR, one entry per CDR3 protein. The sample yields roughly 500,000 distinct CDR3 sequences, 25% seen once. The material was CD4+ T cells sorted from PBMCs, obtained about 5 days after vaccination. All receptors come from a man in his fifties or sixties who received an inactivated influenza vaccine.

This chain uses TRBV4-3 with TRBJ2-1; 8 positions agree with TRBD2. The CDR3 is 14 residues long. V gave up 0 bases and J gave up 6 bases; unmatched junction bases: 1. Germline CDR1 is LGHNA and CDR2 is YSLEER. The CDR3 nucleotides are TGCGCCAGCAGCCAAGATAGCGGGGTCAATGAGCAGTTCTTC. It specifies CASSQDSGVNEQFF.

The gene calls are TRBV20-1 and TRBJ2-3; 10 bases map to TRBD2. The CDR3 consists of 14 residues. With V trimmed by 3 bases and J by 4 bases, 4 bases remained unmatched. Germline V gives CDR1 DFQATT, CDR2 SNEGSKA (reference sequence). CDR3: CSASPGLAADTQYF. The DNA of the CDR3 is TGCAGTGCTAGCCCCGGACTAGCGGCAGATACGCAGTATTTT.

V and J are TRBV5-6 and TRBJ2-3; no reliable D call. This CDR3 spans 15 amino acids. The ends were cut back, 2 bases at V and 0 bases at J, with 10 bases in the middle. In germline, CDR1 is SGHDT, CDR2 YYEEEE. The chain's CDR3 is CASSFLTQSTDTQYF. The CDR3, as DNA: TGTGCCAGCAGCTTCCTGACGCAAAGCACAGATACGCAGTATTTT. The full variable domain, its missing parts supplied by reference TRBV5-6 and TRBJ2-3, is DAGVTQSPTHLIKTRGQQVTLRCSPKSGHDTVSWYQQALGQGPQFIFQYYEEEERQRGNFPDRFSGHQFPNYSSELNVNALLLGDSALYLCASSFLTQSTDTQYFGPGTRLTVL.

This clonotype was found a few times. The chain uses TRBV3-1 and TRBJ1-2; TRBD1 aligns across 7 bases. CDR3 size: 13 residues. V was pared by 4 bases and J by 8 bases, with 7 bases of the junction left unmatched. Germline V lookup: CDR1 LGHDT, CDR2 YNNKEL (reference sequence). CDR3 DNA sequence: TGTGCCAGCAGCCCCACTGACAGGGTAGGCTACACCTTC. This encodes CASSPTDRVGYTF.

This clonotype was seen a few times. This chain links TRBV6-5 with TRBJ1-1; D gene unclear. V dropped 4 bases and J dropped 5 bases, with 11 bases sitting between them. This CDR3 is 13 amino acids long. Germline V gives CDR1 MNHEY, CDR2 SVGAGI. The CDR3 DNA is TGTGCCAGCAGTTTCGCCCTGGGAACTGAAGCTTTCTTT. Encoded protein: CASSFALGTEAFF.

This sequence joins TRBV3-1 and TRBJ2-1; 10 bases fit TRBD2. The V and J ends lost 2 bases and 1 base, in that order; junction bases with no gene match: 8. CDR3 length: 18 residues. From germline, CDR1 is LGHDT and CDR2 YNNKEL (reference sequence). In DNA, the CDR3 is TGTGCCAGCAGCCAACCGTCTAGCGGGGGTGCATCCTACAATGAGCAGTTCTTC. This gives the protein CASSQPSSGGASYNEQFF.

In nucleotides, the CDR3 is TGTGCCAGCAGTCCTGAAAGGGGGGAGACCCAGTACTTC. This encodes CASSPERGETQYF. The J gene is TRBJ2-5, the V gene TRBV6-4, with D tentatively TRBD1 (6 bases). The ends were cut back, 5 bases at V and 5 bases at J, with 12 bases in the middle. This CDR3 is built from 13 residues. In germline, CDR1 is MRHNA, CDR2 SNTAGT.

This rearrangement joins TRBV5-4 to TRBJ2-7, with a possible D match to TRBD2 (5 bases). The V and J ends lost 4 bases and 0 bases respectively, with 14 bases between them. Germline CDR1 reads SGHNT; CDR2 reads YYREEE (reference sequence). CDR3 size: 15 residues. The CDR3 sequence: CASSLGLDSSYEQYF. CDR3 coding DNA: TGTGCCAGCAGCCTCGGACTCGATTCCTCCTACGAGCAGTACTTC.

The sample holds a few counts of this clonotype. This chain links TRBV24-1 with TRBJ1-4, with D unclear. V dropped 4 bases and J dropped 7 bases, with 9 bases sitting between them. Germline V CDR1 and CDR2: KGHDR, SFDVKD. The CDR3 has 13 residues. CDR3 amino acids: CATSESGSEKLFF. CDR3 bases: TGTGCCACCAGTGAATCCGGGAGTGAAAAACTGTTTTTT.

This clonotype was seen more than once but under ten times. The chain has TRBV29-1 and TRBJ2-5; D possibly corresponds to TRBD2 (5 bases). The CDR3 extends over 13 amino acids. The germline CDR1 and CDR2 sequences are SQVTM and ANQGSEA. The germline V and J ends were trimmed by 3 bases and 0 bases, with 8 bases remaining between them. CDR3 residues: CSVDRGNQETQYF. The CDR3 DNA is TGCAGCGTTGATCGAGGGAACCAAGAGACCCAGTACTTC. Full variable domain (remainder filled in from reference TRBV29-1 and TRBJ2-5): SAVISQKPSRDICQRGTSLTIQCQVDSQVTMMFWYRQQPGQSLTLIATANQGSEATYESGFVIDKFPISRPNLTFSTLTVSNMSPEDSSIYLCSVDRGNQETQYFGPGTRLLVL.

V gene TRBV7-2 combines with J gene TRBJ2-3, with D perhaps assigned TRBD1 or TRBD2 (5 bases each). Trimming removed 5 bases at V and 7 bases at J, with 25 bases between. The CDR3 runs to 17 residues. Germline-derived CDR1 and CDR2 are SGHTA and FQGNSA. Here the CDR3 reads CASSARTGGGRPNTQYF. As DNA, the CDR3 is TGTGCCAGCAGCGCCAGGACTGGGGGTGGCAGACCGAATACGCAGTATTTT. The variable domain in full, completed from reference TRBV7-2 and TRBJ2-3, reads GAGVSQSPSNKVTEKGKDVELRCDPISGHTALYWYRQSLGQGLEFLIYFQGNSAPDKSGLPSDRFSAERTGGSVSTLTIQRTQQEDSAVYLCASSARTGGGRPNTQYFGPGTRLTVL.

The CDR3 region has the DNA TGTGCCAGCAGTTCACTCGCGGACAGGGGGTACAATGAGCAGTTCTTC. It codes for CASSSLADRGYNEQFF. This rearrangement joins TRBV6-2 or TRBV6-3 to TRBJ2-1, with 10 bases identical to TRBD1. V shed 4 bases and J 4 bases; nucleotides not matched to a gene: 7. The CDR3 length is 16 residues. The germline V gene has CDR1 MNHEY and CDR2 SVGEGT.

There are a few counts of this clonotype. The chain uses TRBV20-1 and TRBJ2-3; D possibly uses TRBD1 or TRBD2 (5 bases each). From germline, CDR1 is DFQATT and CDR2 SNEGSKA (reference sequence). The CDR3 consists of 14 residues. Trimming shortened V by 3 bases and J by 0 bases, and 10 bases separated the two germline ends. CDR3 nucleotides: TGCAGTGCTAGGTGGGGGTCTAGCACAGATACGCAGTATTTT. This codes for CSARWGSSTDTQYF.

The chain combines TRBV9 with TRBJ2-7; a weak D match, TRBD2 (6 bases). The germline gives CDR1 SGDLS, CDR2 YYNGEE. This CDR3 comprises 15 residues. Trimming took 0 bases from V and 3 from J, leaving 13 bases between them. This chain's CDR3 is CASSVGASDYYEQYF. The DNA of the CDR3 is TGTGCCAGCAGCGTAGGGGCTAGCGACTACTACGAGCAGTACTTC. Supplemented by reference TRBV9 and TRBJ2-7, the full variable domain reads DSGVTQTPKHLITATGQRVTLRCSPRSGDLSVYWYQQSLDQGLQFLIQYYNGEERAKGNILERFSAQQFPDLHSELNLSSLELGDSALYFCASSVGASDYYEQYFGPGTRLTVT.

There are a few counts of this clonotype. The chain links TRBV4-3 to TRBJ2-2; 7 nucleotides match TRBD1. There are 18 residues in the CDR3. The V segment lost 0 bases and the J segment 4 bases; nucleotides outside the gene matches: 11. CDR1 LGHNA and CDR2 YSLEER come from the germline V gene. CDR3 region: CASSQEGYLRGPTGELFF. For the CDR3, the DNA is TGCGCCAGCAGCCAAGAAGGTTATCTGAGGGGGCCCACCGGGGAGCTGTTTTTT.

This clonotype came up a few times. This sequence joins TRBV7-3 and TRBJ2-1; 8 bases are shared with TRBD2. The germline gives CDR1 SGHTA, CDR2 FQGTGA. The CDR3 covers 16 residues. J was trimmed by 4 bases and V by 0 bases; bases with no gene match: 5. The CDR3 loop is CASSLTPGGGYNEQFF. In nucleotides, the CDR3 is TGTGCCAGCAGCTTAACCCCGGGAGGGGGGTACAATGAGCAGTTCTTC.

This clonotype was seen more than once but under ten times. The V gene is TRBV29-1, the J gene TRBJ1-2; TRBD1 aligns across 7 bases. Trimming took 4 bases from V and 3 from J; bases not matched to a gene: 5. This CDR3 is built from 13 residues. Germline V gives CDR1 SQVTM, CDR2 ANQGSEA. The CDR3: CSVGDSRYYGYTF. CDR3 bases: TGCAGCGTTGGGGACAGTCGGTACTATGGCTACACCTTC.

J is TRBJ1-4 and V is TRBV29-1, with 10 bases fitting TRBD1. There are 13 residues in the CDR3. After removal of 7 bases from V and 11 bases from J, the junction contained 10 bases not matched to a gene. Germline CDR1 and CDR2: SQVTM and ANQGSEA. CDR3 DNA: TGCAGCGCCACCGGGACAGGGGCTTATAAACTGTTTTTT. Protein sequence: CSATGTGAYKLFF.

There are a few counts of this clonotype. CDR3 in amino acids: CASSPIGRGLGNEQFF. The CDR3 nucleotides are TGCGCCAGCAGCCCAATAGGAAGGGGATTAGGAAATGAGCAGTTCTTC. This chain links TRBV4-1 with TRBJ2-1; the D gene is possibly TRBD1 (5 bases). This CDR3 has 16 amino acids. The V gene's germline CDR1 is MGHRA and CDR2 YSYEKL. V lost 4 bases and J lost 7, with 20 bases in between.

The chain recombines TRBV5-1 with TRBJ1-5; no clear D gene. CDR1 is SGHRS and CDR2 is YFSETQ in the germline V gene. V was trimmed by 2 bases and J by 7 bases, leaving 13 bases between them. The CDR3 extends over 14 amino acids. The DNA of the CDR3 is TGCGCCAGCAGCTTAGACGGAAAGGCACAGCCCCAGCATTTT. The encoded protein is CASSLDGKAQPQHF.

This chain uses TRBV10-2 with TRBJ2-5, with 9 bases lining up with TRBD1. Germline trimming cut 6 bases from V and 6 bases from J; bases unmatched to any gene: 5. Germline V CDR1 and CDR2: WSHSY, SAAADI. The CDR3 runs to 13 residues. The CDR3 reads CASRLGQGQTQYF. The CDR3 nucleotides read TGCGCCAGCAGACTTGGACAGGGGCAGACCCAGTACTTC.

The V call is TRBV20-1, the J call TRBJ2-5; D is possibly TRBD1 or TRBD2 (5 bases each). V was shortened by 2 bases and J by 5 bases, with 18 bases between the two germline ends. Germline values: CDR1 DFQATT, CDR2 SNEGSKA (reference sequence). The CDR3 runs to 15 residues. The CDR3 DNA is TGCAGTGCTAGACACCCCGGAAGAGGGGTTGAGACCCAGTACTTC. This sequence encodes CSARHPGRGVETQYF.

This clonotype turned up a few times. For the CDR3, the DNA is TGCAGTGCTAGGCCCTCATCTGTGATGTCCCCTGAGCAGTTCTTC. Protein product: CSARPSSVMSPEQFF. The genes are TRBV20-1 and TRBJ2-1; D unclear. CDR3 length: 15 amino acids. V was cut by 3 bases and J by 9 bases, with 21 bases left in between. Germline V lookup: CDR1 DFQATT, CDR2 SNEGSKA (reference sequence).

This chain connects TRBV29-1 to TRBJ2-4, with D possibly called TRBD1 or TRBD2 (5 bases each). In germline, CDR1 is SQVTM, CDR2 ANQGSEA. This CDR3 comprises 15 residues. V was clipped by 6 bases and J by 1 base, with 16 bases between them. In DNA form, the CDR3 reads TGCAGCGTGCCGGCCGGGGCCCTTGCCAAAAACATTCAGTACTTC. This sequence encodes CSVPAGALAKNIQYF. The whole variable domain, filled in from reference TRBV29-1 and TRBJ2-4, reads SAVISQKPSRDICQRGTSLTIQCQVDSQVTMMFWYRQQPGQSLTLIATANQGSEATYESGFVIDKFPISRPNLTFSTLTVSNMSPEDSSIYLCSVPAGALAKNIQYFGAGTRLSVL.

The CDR3 sequence is CASSGQGTAYGYTF. DNA of the CDR3: TGTGCCAGCAGTGGACAAGGGACCGCCTATGGCTACACCTTC. The chain recombines TRBV25-1 with TRBJ1-2, with a tentative D call TRBD1 (5 bases). The V end lost 4 bases, the J end lost 4 bases, and 13 bases lay between the germline ends. The CDR3 totals 14 residues. CDR1 MGHDK and CDR2 SYGVNS come from the germline V gene.

This clonotype showed up just a few times. The chain recombines TRBV20-1 with TRBJ2-1; 12 bases are a match to TRBD2. The germline CDR1 and CDR2 sequences are DFQATT and SNEGSKA (reference sequence). J lost 8 bases, V lost 1 base, and 3 bases had no gene match. CDR3 length equals 14 residues. In DNA form, the CDR3 reads TGCAGTGCTAGAGGACTAGCGGGAGTCGATGAGCAGTTCTTC. Its protein product is CSARGLAGVDEQFF.

The chain uses TRBV21-1 and TRBJ2-5; the D call TRBD2 from the table was never checked on the DNA. TRBV21-1 is noted as a pseudogene. The CDR3 has 17 residues. CDR3 residues: CASSFKQGTSRQETQYF. In nucleotides, the CDR3 is TGTGCCAGCAGTTTCAAACAGGGGACTAGCAGACAAGAGACCCAGTACTTC.

The V and J genes are TRBV28 and TRBJ2-7; a possible D gene is TRBD1 (6 bases). The CDR3 runs 14 residues. The germline gives CDR1 MDHEN, CDR2 SYDVKM. V was trimmed by 5 bases and J by 3 bases, leaving 14 bases between them. CDR3 protein: CASSETRDNYEQYF. CDR3 nucleotides: TGTGCCAGCAGTGAGACCCGGGACAACTACGAGCAGTACTTC. The variable domain in full, with the rest retrieved from reference TRBV28 and TRBJ2-7, is DVKVTQSSRYLVKRTGEKVFLECVQDMDHENMFWYRQDPGLGLRLIYFSYDVKMKEKGDIPEGYSVSREKKERFSLILESASTNQTSMYLCASSETRDNYEQYFGPGTRLTVT.